The 18 T cell receptor beta chains below come from one sample, sequenced in a study of T cell repertoires in cytomegalovirus infection. TCRdb processed the reads anew with MiXCR; each CDR3 protein has one entry. The top ten clones hold 2.5% to 3.5% of a sample with some 680,000 distinct CDR3 sequences, less than 40% of them seen once. The sample comprised PBMCs. These receptors all come from a human donor in good health (CMV status not recorded). Some clones in this sample may be carry-over from other donors' samples.

In its sample, this clonotype was seen a few times. The V and J genes are TRBV28 and TRBJ1-1; TRBD1 aligns across 8 bases. Trimming at V came to 10 bases and at J to 0 bases, leaving 7 bases not matched to a gene. CDR1 and CDR2 from the germline V gene are MDHEN and SYDVKM. The CDR3 totals 14 residues. DNA for the CDR3: TGTGCCACCATGGCGACAGGGGTGAACACTGAAGCTTTCTTT. It yields the protein CATMATGVNTEAFF.

The rearrangement links TRBV28 to TRBJ2-3; TRBD1 aligns across 8 bases. CDR1 MDHEN and CDR2 SYDVKM come from the germline V gene. This CDR3 has 15 residues. With 5 bases clipped from V and 1 base from J, the junction kept 5 bases outside the gene matches. As DNA, the CDR3 is TGTGCCAGCAGTCCAGGGGGCGTGCGCACAGATACGCAGTATTTT. Its translation is CASSPGGVRTDTQYF.

This clonotype has just a few counts. The CDR3 sequence is CASSALEETQYF. CDR3 DNA: TGTGCCAGCAGTGCCCTCGAAGAGACCCAGTACTTC. The chain employs TRBV12-3 or TRBV12-4 and TRBJ2-5; D gene unclear. The CDR3 covers 12 residues. V lost 5 bases, J lost 3 bases, and 7 bases lay in between.

The chain joins TRBV20-1 to TRBJ1-1; the D gene is possibly TRBD1 (5 bases). CDR1 DFQATT and CDR2 SNEGSKA come from the germline V gene (reference sequence). This CDR3 contains 15 residues. The ends were cut back, 3 bases at V and 3 bases at J, with 17 bases in the middle. The DNA for the CDR3 is TGCAGTGCTAGGGATAAGGCCAGGGCTTACACTGAAGCTTTCTTT. This gives the protein CSARDKARAYTEAFF.

The chain is built from TRBV6-6 and TRBJ1-1; TRBD1 might be the D (5 bases). Germline CDR1 is MNHNY and CDR2 is SVGAGI (reference sequence). The CDR3 covers 14 residues. V shed 2 bases and J shed 3 bases, with 10 bases lying between them. The CDR3 bases are TGTGCCAGCAGTTACACCGACAGAGACACTGAAGCTTTCTTT. Translating it yields CASSYTDRDTEAFF.

This clonotype was detected only a few times. This rearrangement joins TRBV7-2 to TRBJ2-5; 11 bases match TRBD1. This CDR3 has 16 residues. Germline CDR1 reads SGHTA; CDR2 reads FQGNSA. V lost 5 bases, J lost 5 bases, and 10 bases stayed unmatched. The CDR3 sequence is CASSGSGTGGLETQYF. The CDR3 nucleotides are TGTGCCAGCAGCGGATCCGGGACAGGGGGGTTGGAGACCCAGTACTTC.

This clonotype occurred a few times. The chain is built from TRBV12-3 or TRBV12-4 and TRBJ1-1; no clear D gene. The V gene lost 3 bases and the J gene lost 2 bases, with 10 bases spanning the gap. The CDR3 extends over 14 amino acids. This chain's CDR3 is CASSFPPGNTEAFF. CDR3 nucleotides: TGTGCCAGCAGTTTCCCTCCTGGCAACACTGAAGCTTTCTTT.

This clonotype was observed a few times. This chain connects TRBV4-1 to TRBJ1-2; no clear D. The germline V gene has CDR1 MGHRA and CDR2 YSYEKL. V lost 0 bases, J lost 0 bases, and 11 bases lay in between. The CDR3 spans 16 residues. CDR3 nucleotides: TGCGCCAGCAGCCAAGATTGGACCGCAGCTAACTATGGCTACACCTTC. Protein: CASSQDWTAANYGYTF.

This clonotype was counted at least ten times. V gene TRBV7-2 combines with J gene TRBJ2-7, with TRBD2 identical over 9 bases. The CDR3 runs to 15 residues. The ends lost 1 base at V and 0 bases at J; junction bases unmatched: 1. Per germline, CDR1 SGHTA and CDR2 FQGNSA. The CDR3 here is CASSLGTSASYEQYF. The CDR3 nucleotides read TGTGCCAGCAGCTTAGGGACTAGCGCCTCCTACGAGCAGTACTTC.

The chain employs TRBV28 and TRBJ2-7; no definite D call. Germline V gene lookup returns CDR1 MDHEN and CDR2 SYDVKM. The CDR3 has 13 amino acids. V lost 1 base and J 5 bases, leaving 9 bases between the germline ends. The CDR3 region is CASSLLPNDEQYF. The CDR3 DNA sequence: TGTGCCAGCAGTTTATTGCCGAATGACGAGCAGTACTTC.

The rearrangement links TRBV28 to TRBJ2-7; 11 nucleotides align to TRBD2. The CDR3 is 14 residues long. V dropped 7 bases and J dropped 6; count of bases not matched to a gene: 8. CDR1 and CDR2 from the germline V gene are MDHEN and SYDVKM. CDR3 residues: CASILTSGVSEQYF. CDR3 bases: TGTGCCAGCATCCTGACTAGCGGGGTCTCCGAGCAGTACTTC.

This clonotype was recorded at least ten times. The rearrangement uses TRBV6-1 and TRBJ2-1; possibly TRBD1 or TRBD2 for D (6 bases each). The CDR3 is 13 residues long. Germline CDR1 MNHNS, CDR2 SASEGT. V lost 6 bases and J 15 bases, leaving 21 bases between the germline ends. The CDR3 nucleotides are TGTGCCAGCAGAAGACAGGCGTCCGGGAGCCTGTTCTTC. This translates into CASRRQASGSLFF.

Points on this clonotype: A junction boundary mismatches the germline segment, possibly from a read error. CDR3 amino acids: CASSLRQGVNQPQPF. The CDR3 DNA reads TGTGCCAGCAGTTTAAGACAGGGAGTCAATCAGCCCCAGCCTTTT. The chain recombines TRBV12-3 or TRBV12-4 with TRBJ1-5, with 7 bases that match TRBD1. CDR3 length equals 15 residues.

J is TRBJ2-1 and V is TRBV11-2, with TRBD2 identical over 9 bases. V shed 3 bases and J 3 bases; nucleotides not matched to a gene: 6. CDR3 length: 16 amino acids. Per the germline V gene, CDR1 is SGHAT and CDR2 is FQNNGV. The CDR3 region has the DNA TGTGCCAGCAGCTTGCGACTAGCGGCAAACTACAATGAGCAGTTCTTC. This codes for CASSLRLAANYNEQFF.

This chain connects TRBV29-1 to TRBJ2-7, with D perhaps matching TRBD1 (5 bases). This CDR3 has 13 amino acids. The germline V gene has CDR1 SQVTM and CDR2 ANQGSEA. The V gene lost 2 bases and the J gene lost 2 bases, with 10 bases spanning the gap. The CDR3 spells CSVEKGSPYEQYF. In DNA, the CDR3 is TGCAGCGTTGAAAAGGGGTCGCCCTACGAGCAGTACTTC.

The genes are TRBV7-8 and TRBJ1-5, with 7 positions matching TRBD1. The germline gives CDR1 SGHVS, CDR2 FQNEAQ. The V segment lost 5 bases and the J segment 3 bases; nucleotides outside the gene matches: 10. There are 16 residues in the CDR3. The CDR3 loop reads CASSPSWGQNNQPQHF. CDR3 in DNA: TGTGCCAGCAGCCCCAGTTGGGGACAGAACAATCAGCCCCAGCATTTT.

V and J are TRBV19 and TRBJ2-7, with TRBD1 as a possible D gene (6 bases). V was shortened by 5 bases and J by 7 bases, with 24 bases between the two germline ends. The CDR3 is 16 amino acids. Germline loops: CDR1 LNHDA, CDR2 SQIVND (reference sequence). In nucleotides, the CDR3 is TGTGCCAGTAGTCTAATTGGACAGAGCCGTTTTGGGGAGCAGTACTTC. This codes for CASSLIGQSRFGEQYF.

Only a few counts were recorded for this clonotype. The chain employs TRBV12-5 and TRBJ2-2, with TRBD2 identical over 7 bases. With V trimmed by 0 bases and J by 3 bases, 19 bases remained unmatched. This CDR3 has 21 residues. Per the germline V gene, CDR1 is LGHNT and CDR2 is FRNRAP. CDR3 sequence reads: CASGLVQYGRELAPYTGELFF. The CDR3 coding sequence is TGTGCTAGTGGTTTGGTACAATATGGACGGGAACTAGCGCCGTACACCGGGGAGCTGTTTTTT.